Each of the 10 T cell receptor beta chains below was sequenced from the same sample in a study of metastatic and nonmetastatic thyroid tumors. No treatment of any kind had been given to any patient before thyroid surgery. TCRdb re-clonotyped the PCR reads through MiXCR. Of more than 40,000 clones listed, 3.5% to 5% are singletons. Source material: blood. The receptors come from a female donor with papillary thyroid cancer or a benign thyroid nodule (not recorded which). Some clones in this sample may be carry-over from other donors' samples.

As regards this clone: One base away lies a much larger clone, so this may be a sequencing read error. This same CDR3 is encoded by further DNA sequences in the sample. This sequence joins TRBV5-1 and TRBJ2-1; a possible D gene is TRBD2 (5 bases). Germline assignment: CDR1 SGHRS and CDR2 YFSETQ. The CDR3 length is 17 residues. The chain's CDR3 is CASSLGIRDRPGNEQFF. CDR3 in DNA: TGTGCCAGCAGCTTGGGAATCCGGGATCGCCCCGGCAATGAGCAGTTCTTC.

This clone has more than one count but fewer than ten. The CDR3 coding sequence is TGTGCCAGCGGTCCCGACGTATACGAGCAGTACTTC. Translated: CASGPDVYEQYF. The J gene is TRBJ2-7, the V gene TRBV6-2 or TRBV6-3; no firm D call. Trimming pared 8 bases from V and 4 bases from J, leaving 12 bases between. The CDR3 runs to 12 residues. Germline lookup yields CDR1 MNHEY and CDR2 SVGEGT.

This clone was recorded at least ten times. The CDR3 is CASSHMDSEAFF. For the CDR3, the DNA is TGTGCCAGCAGCCATATGGACAGTGAAGCTTTCTTT. This sequence joins TRBV3-1 and TRBJ1-1, with D perhaps matching TRBD1 (6 bases). CDR1 and CDR2 (germline): LGHDT, YNNKEL (reference sequence). The CDR3 contains 12 residues. The ends were cut back, 3 bases at V and 7 bases at J, with 9 bases in the middle.

This clone was observed a handful of times. One base away lies a much larger clone, so this may be a sequencing read error. Other nucleotide sequences from this sample produce the same CDR3. This chain links TRBV4-1 with TRBJ2-1, with 7 positions matching TRBD1. CDR3 length: 16 residues. Germline V gene sequence: CDR1 MGHRA, CDR2 YSYEKL. CDR3 in amino acids: CASSSTGRRSYNEQFF. CDR3 DNA sequence: TGCGCTAGCAGCTCGACAGGGAGACGCTCCTACAATGAGCAGTTCTTC.

The chain employs TRBV28 and TRBJ2-3; a weak D match, TRBD1 (6 bases). Trimming took off 5 bases at V and 0 bases at J, with 12 bases between the two ends. The V gene's germline CDR1 is MDHEN and CDR2 SYDVKM. CDR3 length equals 15 residues. This CDR3 is CASSIGTSSTDTQYF. Written as DNA, the CDR3 is TGTGCCAGCAGTATCGGGACATCTAGCACAGATACGCAGTATTTT.

The sample holds many counts of this clone. V gene TRBV20-1 combines with J gene TRBJ1-5; TRBD1 matches 7 bases. V gave up 0 bases and J gave up 1 base; unmatched junction bases: 6. CDR3 size: 16 residues. The germline V gene has CDR1 DFQATT and CDR2 SNEGSKA (reference sequence). The CDR3 region is CSAREGGGWSNQPQHF. CDR3 DNA: TGCAGTGCTAGAGAGGGAGGGGGCTGGAGCAATCAGCCCCAGCATTTT.

This clone was seen ten or more times. V gene TRBV5-8 combines with J gene TRBJ1-2; a possible D gene is TRBD1 (5 bases). The length of the CDR3 is 17 residues. Germline V gene data show CDR1 as SGHTS and CDR2 as YDEGEE. The V gene lost 0 bases and the J gene lost 4 bases, with 19 bases spanning the gap. The CDR3 sequence: CASSLVLGVTTSYGYTF. In nucleotides, the CDR3 is TGTGCCAGCAGCTTGGTTTTGGGGGTCACTACATCCTATGGCTACACCTTC.

There are a few counts of this clone. The chain combines TRBV20-1 with TRBJ1-2; no clear D gene. The length of the CDR3 is 15 residues. Between the trimmed V and J ends, which lost 6 bases and 9 bases, there was a span of 26 bases. The germline gives CDR1 DFQATT, CDR2 SNEGSKA (reference sequence). CDR3 in amino acids: CSATIGSTVKGSYTF. The CDR3 coding sequence is TGCAGTGCCACAATAGGGAGCACGGTCAAGGGAAGCTACACCTTC.

This clone was seen ten or more times. The sample carries other DNA sequences with the same CDR3. J is TRBJ2-6 and V is TRBV28; 10 positions agree with TRBD1. Trimming cost V 8 bases and J 2 bases; bases outside gene matches: 6. This CDR3 has 16 residues. CDR1 is MDHEN, CDR2 SYDVKM, per germline. The CDR3 loop is CASRTGGLAGANVLTF. The CDR3 DNA reads TGTGCCAGCCGGACAGGGGGTTTGGCTGGGGCCAACGTCCTGACTTTC.

This clone was counted only a few times. This chain connects TRBV6-1 to TRBJ1-2; TRBD1 matches 9 bases. V gave up 7 bases and J gave up 9 bases; unmatched junction bases: 9. The germline V gene encodes CDR1 MNHNS and CDR2 SASEGT. The CDR3 runs 13 residues. The CDR3 region has the DNA TGTGCCAGCACCGGGGGACAGGGTAATCGCTACACCTTC. Protein: CASTGGQGNRYTF.